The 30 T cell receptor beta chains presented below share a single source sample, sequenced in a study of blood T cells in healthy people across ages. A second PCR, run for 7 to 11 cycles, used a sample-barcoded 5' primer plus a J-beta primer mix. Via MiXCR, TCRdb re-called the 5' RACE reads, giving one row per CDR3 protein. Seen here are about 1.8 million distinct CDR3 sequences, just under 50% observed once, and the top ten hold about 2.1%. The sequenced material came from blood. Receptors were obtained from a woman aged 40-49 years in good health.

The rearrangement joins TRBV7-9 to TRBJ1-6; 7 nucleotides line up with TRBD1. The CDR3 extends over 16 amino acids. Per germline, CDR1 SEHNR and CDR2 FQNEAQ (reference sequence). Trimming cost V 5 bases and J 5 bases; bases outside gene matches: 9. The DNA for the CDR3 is TGTGCCAGCAGCCGTAACAGGGGTGTCAATAATTCACCCCTCCACTTT. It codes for CASSRNRGVNNSPLHF.

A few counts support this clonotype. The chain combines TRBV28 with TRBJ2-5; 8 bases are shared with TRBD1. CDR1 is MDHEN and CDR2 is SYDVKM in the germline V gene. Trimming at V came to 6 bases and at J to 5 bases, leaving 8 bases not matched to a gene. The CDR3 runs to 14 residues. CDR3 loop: CASSTTGAEETQYF. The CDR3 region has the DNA TGTGCCAGCAGCACGACAGGGGCCGAGGAGACCCAGTACTTC.

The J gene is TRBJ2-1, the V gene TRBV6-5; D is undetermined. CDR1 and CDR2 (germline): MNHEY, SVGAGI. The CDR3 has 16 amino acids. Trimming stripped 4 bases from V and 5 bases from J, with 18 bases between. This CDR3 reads CASSFHRRALNNEQFF. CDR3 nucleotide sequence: TGTGCCAGCAGTTTCCATCGAAGGGCATTGAACAATGAGCAGTTCTTC.

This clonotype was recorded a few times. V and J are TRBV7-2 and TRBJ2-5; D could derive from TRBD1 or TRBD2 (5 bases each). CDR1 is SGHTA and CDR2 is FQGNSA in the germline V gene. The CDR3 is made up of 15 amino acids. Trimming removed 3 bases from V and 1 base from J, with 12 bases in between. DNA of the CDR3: TGTGCCAGCAGCTTCCGGGGCCGGATCCAAGAGACCCAGTACTTC. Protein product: CASSFRGRIQETQYF. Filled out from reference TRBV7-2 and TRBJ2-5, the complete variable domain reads GAGVSQSPSNKVTEKGKDVELRCDPISGHTALYWYRQSLGQGLEFLIYFQGNSAPDKSGLPSDRFSAERTGGSVSTLTIQRTQQEDSAVYLCASSFRGRIQETQYFGPGTRLLVL.

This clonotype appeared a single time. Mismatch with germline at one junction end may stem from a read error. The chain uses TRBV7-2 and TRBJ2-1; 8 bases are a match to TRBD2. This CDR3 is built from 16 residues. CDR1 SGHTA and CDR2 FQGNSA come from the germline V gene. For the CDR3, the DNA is TGTGCCAGCAGCTCCCCACGGGGGGGATCCTACAATAAGCAGTTCTTC. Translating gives CASSSPRGGSYNKQFF.

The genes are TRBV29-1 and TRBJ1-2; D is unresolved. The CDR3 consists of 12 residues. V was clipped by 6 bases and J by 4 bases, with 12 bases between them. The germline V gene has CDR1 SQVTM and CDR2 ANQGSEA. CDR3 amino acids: CSVDDATYGYTF. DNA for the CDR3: TGCAGCGTCGACGATGCCACCTATGGCTACACCTTC.

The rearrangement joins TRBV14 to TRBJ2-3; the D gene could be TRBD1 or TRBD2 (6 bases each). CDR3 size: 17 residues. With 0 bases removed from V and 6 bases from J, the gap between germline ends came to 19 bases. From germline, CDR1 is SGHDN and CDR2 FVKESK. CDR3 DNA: TGTGCCAGCAGCCAAGACATGTCGGGGGCGCTTCGGGATACGCAGTATTTT. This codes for CASSQDMSGALRDTQYF.

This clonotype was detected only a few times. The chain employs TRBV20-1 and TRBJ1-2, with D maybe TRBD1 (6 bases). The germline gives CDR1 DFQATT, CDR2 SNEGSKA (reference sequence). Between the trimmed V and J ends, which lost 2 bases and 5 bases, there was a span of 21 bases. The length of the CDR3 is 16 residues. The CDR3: CSARRRGGGEDYGYTF. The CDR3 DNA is TGCAGTGCTAGACGGAGGGGTGGGGGCGAGGATTATGGCTACACCTTC.

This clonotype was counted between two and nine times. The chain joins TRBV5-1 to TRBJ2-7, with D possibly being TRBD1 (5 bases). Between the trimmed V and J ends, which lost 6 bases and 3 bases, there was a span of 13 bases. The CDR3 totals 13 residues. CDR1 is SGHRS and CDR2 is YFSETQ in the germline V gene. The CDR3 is CASKWGSDYEQYF. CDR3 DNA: TGCGCCAGCAAGTGGGGCAGTGACTACGAGCAGTACTTC. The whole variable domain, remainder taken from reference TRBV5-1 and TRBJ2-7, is KAGVTQTPRYLIKTRGQQVTLSCSPISGHRSVSWYQQTPGQGLQFLFEYFSETQRNKGNFPGRFSGRQFSNSRSEMNVSTLELGDSALYLCASKWGSDYEQYFGPGTRLTVT.

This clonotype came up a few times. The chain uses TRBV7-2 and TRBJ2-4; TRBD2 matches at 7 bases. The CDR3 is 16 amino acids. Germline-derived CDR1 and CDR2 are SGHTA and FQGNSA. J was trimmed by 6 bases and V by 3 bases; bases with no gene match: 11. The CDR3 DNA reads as TGTGCCAGCAGCTTCCGGGCCACCCCGGGGGGAAACATTCAGTACTTC. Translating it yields CASSFRATPGGNIQYF.

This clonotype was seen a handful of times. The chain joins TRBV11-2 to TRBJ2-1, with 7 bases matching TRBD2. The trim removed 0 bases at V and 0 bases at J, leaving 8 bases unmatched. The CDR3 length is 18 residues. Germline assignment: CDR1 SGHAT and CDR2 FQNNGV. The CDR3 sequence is CASSLDRVAGSSYNEQFF. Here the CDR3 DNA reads TGTGCCAGCAGCTTAGATCGGGTAGCGGGCAGCTCCTACAATGAGCAGTTCTTC.

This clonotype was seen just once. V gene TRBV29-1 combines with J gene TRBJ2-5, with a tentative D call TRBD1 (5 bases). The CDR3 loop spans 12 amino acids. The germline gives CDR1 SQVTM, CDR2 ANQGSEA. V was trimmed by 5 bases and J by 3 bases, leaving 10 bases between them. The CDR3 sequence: CSVWGRKETQYF. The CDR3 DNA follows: TGCAGCGTTTGGGGCCGAAAAGAGACCCAGTACTTC.

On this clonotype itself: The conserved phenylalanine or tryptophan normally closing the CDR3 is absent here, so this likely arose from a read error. This CDR3 is CSVEDPFREGTYNEQFY. The CDR3 nucleotides are TGCAGCGTTGAAGATCCGTTTAGGGAGGGGACCTACAATGAGCAGTTCTAC. This chain uses TRBV29-1 with TRBJ2-1, with TRBD2 matching 7 bases. This CDR3 region has 17 residues. Losses at the gene ends were 0 bases for V and 2 bases for J; bases not matched to a gene: 10. Germline lookup yields CDR1 SQVTM and CDR2 ANQGSEA.

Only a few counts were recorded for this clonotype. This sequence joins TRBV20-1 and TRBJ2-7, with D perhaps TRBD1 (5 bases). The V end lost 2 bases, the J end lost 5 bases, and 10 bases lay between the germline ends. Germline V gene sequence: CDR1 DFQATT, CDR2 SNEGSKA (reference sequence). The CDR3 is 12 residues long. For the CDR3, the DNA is TGCAGTGCTAGACAGGGCGAAAACGAGCAGTACTTC. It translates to CSARQGENEQYF.

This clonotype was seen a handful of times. This CDR3 reads CASSKKRTGRETQYF. The CDR3, as DNA: TGTGCCAGCAGTAAAAAAAGGACAGGGCGGGAGACCCAGTACTTC. This chain uses TRBV28 with TRBJ2-5, with 8 bases identical to TRBD1. With V trimmed by 5 bases and J by 5 bases, 10 bases remained unmatched. There are 15 residues in the CDR3. Germline assignment: CDR1 MDHEN and CDR2 SYDVKM. Supplemented by reference TRBV28 and TRBJ2-5, the full variable domain reads DVKVTQSSRYLVKRTGEKVFLECVQDMDHENMFWYRQDPGLGLRLIYFSYDVKMKEKGDIPEGYSVSREKKERFSLILESASTNQTSMYLCASSKKRTGRETQYFGPGTRLLVL.

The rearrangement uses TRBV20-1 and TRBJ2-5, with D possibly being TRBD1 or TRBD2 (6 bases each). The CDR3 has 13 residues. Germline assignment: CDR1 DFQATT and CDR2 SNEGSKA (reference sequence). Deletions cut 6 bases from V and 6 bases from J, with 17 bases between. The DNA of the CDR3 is TGCAGTGCGTCGAGGGGGGAAAAACAGACCCAGTACTTC. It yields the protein CSASRGEKQTQYF.

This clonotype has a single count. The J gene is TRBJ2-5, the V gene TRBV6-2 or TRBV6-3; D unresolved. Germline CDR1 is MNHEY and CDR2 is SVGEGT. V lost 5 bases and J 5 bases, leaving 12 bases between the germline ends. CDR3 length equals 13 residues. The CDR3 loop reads CASSDTSLETQYF. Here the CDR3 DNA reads TGTGCCAGCAGTGACACCTCTTTGGAGACCCAGTACTTC.

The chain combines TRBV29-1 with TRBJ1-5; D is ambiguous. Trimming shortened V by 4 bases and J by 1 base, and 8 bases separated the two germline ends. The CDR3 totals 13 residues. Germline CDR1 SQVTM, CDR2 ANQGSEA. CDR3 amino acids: CSVVYGSNQPQHF. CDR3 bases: TGCAGCGTTGTGTATGGGAGCAATCAGCCCCAGCATTTT.

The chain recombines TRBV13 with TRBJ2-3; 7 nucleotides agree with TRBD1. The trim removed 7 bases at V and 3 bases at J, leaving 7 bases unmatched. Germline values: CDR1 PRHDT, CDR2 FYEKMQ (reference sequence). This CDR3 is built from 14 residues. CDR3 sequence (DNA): TGTGCCAGCACTCTTCCACAGGGGACAGATACGCAGTATTTT. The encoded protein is CASTLPQGTDTQYF.

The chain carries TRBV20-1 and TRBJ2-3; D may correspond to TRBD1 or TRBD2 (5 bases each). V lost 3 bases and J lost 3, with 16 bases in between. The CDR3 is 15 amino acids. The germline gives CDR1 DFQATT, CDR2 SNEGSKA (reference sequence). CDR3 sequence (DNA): TGCAGTGCTAGTTCTCCCGGGACGGTAACAGATACGCAGTATTTT. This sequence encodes CSASSPGTVTDTQYF.

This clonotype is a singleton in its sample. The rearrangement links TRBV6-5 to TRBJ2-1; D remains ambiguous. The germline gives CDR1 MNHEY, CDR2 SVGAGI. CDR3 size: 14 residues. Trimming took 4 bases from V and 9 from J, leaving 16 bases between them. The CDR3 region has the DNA TGTGCCAGCAGTTCCCAGGCTTTGGAGAGTGAGCAGTTCTTC. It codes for CASSSQALESEQFF.

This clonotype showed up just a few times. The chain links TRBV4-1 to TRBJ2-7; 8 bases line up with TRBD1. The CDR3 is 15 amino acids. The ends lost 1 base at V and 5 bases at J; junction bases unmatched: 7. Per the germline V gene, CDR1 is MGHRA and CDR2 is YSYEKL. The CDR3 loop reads CASSQGPGTGNEQYF. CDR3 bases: TGCGCCAGCAGCCAAGGTCCAGGGACAGGCAACGAGCAGTACTTC.

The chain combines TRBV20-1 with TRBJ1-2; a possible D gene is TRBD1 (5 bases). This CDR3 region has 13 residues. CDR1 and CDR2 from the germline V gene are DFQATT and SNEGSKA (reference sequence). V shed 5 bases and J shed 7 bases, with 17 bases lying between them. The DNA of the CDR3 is TGCAGTGCTGTCAGTCGGGTAGGGACTGGCTACACCTTC. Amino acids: CSAVSRVGTGYTF.

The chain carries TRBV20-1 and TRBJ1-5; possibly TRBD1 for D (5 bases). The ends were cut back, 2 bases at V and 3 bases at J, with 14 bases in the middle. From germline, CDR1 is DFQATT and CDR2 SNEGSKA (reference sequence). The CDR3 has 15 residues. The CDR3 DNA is TGCAGTGCTAGAACCCTGGACATCCCCAATCAGCCCCAGCATTTT. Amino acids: CSARTLDIPNQPQHF.

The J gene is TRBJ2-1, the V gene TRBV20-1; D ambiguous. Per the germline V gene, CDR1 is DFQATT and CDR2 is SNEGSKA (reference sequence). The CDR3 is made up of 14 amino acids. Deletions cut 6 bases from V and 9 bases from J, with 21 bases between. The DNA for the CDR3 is TGCAGTGCGGTGGGCAGGAGCGCCTTGGCTGAGCAGTTCTTC. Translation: CSAVGRSALAEQFF.

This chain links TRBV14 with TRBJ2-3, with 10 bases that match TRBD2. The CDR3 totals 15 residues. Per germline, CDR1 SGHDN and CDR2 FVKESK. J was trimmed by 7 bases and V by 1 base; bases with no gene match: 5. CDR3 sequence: CASSQGAGGPYTQYF. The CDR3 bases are TGTGCCAGCAGCCAAGGAGCGGGGGGGCCTTATACGCAGTATTTT.

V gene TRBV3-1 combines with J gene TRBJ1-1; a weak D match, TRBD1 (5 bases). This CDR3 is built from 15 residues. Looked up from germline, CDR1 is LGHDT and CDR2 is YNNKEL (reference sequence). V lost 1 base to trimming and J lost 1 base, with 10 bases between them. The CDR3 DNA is TGTGCCAGCAGCCAAGGGGTTGGGACGAACACTGAAGCTTTCTTT. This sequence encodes CASSQGVGTNTEAFF.

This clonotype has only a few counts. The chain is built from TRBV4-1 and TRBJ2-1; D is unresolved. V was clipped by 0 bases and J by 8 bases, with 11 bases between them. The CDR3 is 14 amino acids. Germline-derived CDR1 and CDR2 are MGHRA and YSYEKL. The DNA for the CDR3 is TGCGCCAGCAGCCAAGATACCCAGTACGATGAGCAGTTCTTC. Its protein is CASSQDTQYDEQFF.

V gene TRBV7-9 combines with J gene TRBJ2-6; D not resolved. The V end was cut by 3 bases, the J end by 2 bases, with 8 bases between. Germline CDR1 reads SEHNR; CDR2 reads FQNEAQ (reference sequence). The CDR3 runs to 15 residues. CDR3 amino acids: CASSFMNTGANVLTF. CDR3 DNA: TGTGCCAGCAGCTTTATGAACACTGGGGCCAACGTCCTGACTTTC. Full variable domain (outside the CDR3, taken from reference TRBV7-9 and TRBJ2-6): DTGVSQNPRHKITKRGQNVTFRCDPISEHNRLYWYRQTLGQGPEFLTYFQNEAQLEKSRLLSDRFSAERPKGSFSTLEIQRTEQGDSAMYLCASSFMNTGANVLTFGAGSRLTVL.

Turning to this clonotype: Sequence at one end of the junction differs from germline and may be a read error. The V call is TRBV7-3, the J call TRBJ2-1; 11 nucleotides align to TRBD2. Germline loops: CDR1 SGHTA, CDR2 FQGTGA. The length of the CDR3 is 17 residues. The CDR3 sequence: CASGLTALAGGGNEQFF. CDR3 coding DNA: TGTGCCAGCGGCTTAACGGCCCTAGCGGGGGGAGGCAATGAGCAGTTCTTC.